This paragraph reports one T cell receptor beta chain. As processed by the authors: Using reference gene primer amplification, nucleated cell counts were estimated. Repertoires were generated with immunoSEQ multiplex PCR, while TCRdb's copy carries only in-frame clones and drops some. V, J and clone size derive from that table, while D and trimming were established from the DNA sequence. The repertoire has around 130,000 clones, approximately 85% of them found once; the top ten carry roughly 4%. The entry originates in a study of blood T cell repertoires in COVID-19. Study background: Sites across the United States, Italy and Spain contributed samples from acute and convalescent COVID-19. The cDNA or gDNA used as material had been derived from T cells, B-cell-depleted T cells, or PBMCs.

The germline V gene encodes CDR1 LNHNV and CDR2 YYDKDF (reference sequence). CDR3 length equals 17 residues. After removal of 0 bases from V and 4 bases from J, the junction contained 11 bases not matched to a gene. This receptor was obtained from a human donor in a cohort sampled during active COVID-19. The genes are TRBV15 and TRBJ1-1; the match to TRBD1 covers 7 bases. Specimen: peripheral blood. The CDR3 DNA sequence: TGTGCCACCAGCAGAGATTCCAGACAGGGTTTTTTCACTGAAGCTTTCTTT. It codes for CATSRDSRQGFFTEAFF.